The sequence of this T cell receptor beta chain was determined in a study of Ad26.COV2.S vaccination and SARS-CoV-2 variants. Study observations and caveats: Estimates derived from TCR breadth and depth analyses may have underestimated total T cell responses.

Assay used: immunoSEQ multiplex PCR; TCRdb lists only in-frame clones, some missing. The sample has tens of thousands of clones; approximately 80% are singletons. The CDR3 contains 15 residues. Losses at the gene ends were 5 bases for V and 5 bases for J; bases not matched to a gene: 3. Germline CDR1 SSHAT, CDR2 FNYEAQ (reference sequence). This clone turned up a few times. Its antigen is not known. The sequencing used peripheral blood, collected after recovery from COVID-19. The chain carries TRBV7-7 and TRBJ2-5, with 15 positions matching TRBD2. This TCR was recovered from a human donor who had recovered from COVID-19. CDR3 region: CASSLGLAGGETQYF. Written as DNA, the CDR3 is TGTGCCAGCAGCCTAGGACTAGCGGGGGGGGAGACCCAGTACTTC. Supplemented by reference TRBV7-7 and TRBJ2-5, the full variable domain reads GAGVSQSPRYKVTKRGQDVTLRCDPISSHATLYWYQQALGQGPEFLTYFNYEAQPDKSGLPSDRFSAERPEGSISTLTIQRTEQRDSAMYRCASSLGLAGGETQYFGPGTRLLVL.